This T cell receptor (beta chain) came from a study of blood T cell repertoires in COVID-19. The CDR3 is made up of 17 amino acids. Some clones are missing from TCRdb's copy, which holds only in-frame ones; the method was immunoSEQ multiplex PCR. Counted here are 250,000 or so clones, 80% to 90% occurring once; the ten biggest clones make up over 3%. This sequence joins TRBV21-1 and TRBJ2-3; TRBD2 reflects the table's D call only, with no check against the DNA. TRBV21-1 is shown as a pseudogene. The sequencing input was PBMCs or T cells enriched from blood (not recorded which). The sequence was obtained from a woman between 40 and 50 years old who had been exposed to COVID-19. The CDR3 region has the DNA TGTGCCAGCAGCAAAAGTACGGGGGAGCGAAACACAGATACGCAGTATTTT. It encodes CASSKSTGERNTDTQYF.